One and the same sample provided the 8 T cell receptor beta chains below, sequenced in a study of cytomegalovirus exposure and HLA in healthy donors listed by TCRdb under 2017. The library was obtained by the immunoSEQ multiplex PCR assay. For the multiplex PCR, a mixture combining 60 forward primers for TCR Vbeta segments and 13 reverse primers for TCR Jbeta segments was used. This is the immuneACCESS table as TCRdb keeps it, with only in-frame sequences that have V and J called. A part of the clones is gone; compared with another copy, unresolved V genes explain less than half, and the rest is unexplained. Within this sample are roughly 120,000 clones, with around 73% of them counted one time only. Together, the top ten hold more than 4.5% of the sample. Input material: PBMCs. The source is a man in his sixties in good health and CMV-seropositive.

The chain uses TRBV2 and TRBJ2-3, with 9 bases identical to TRBD2. This CDR3 comprises 17 residues. Losses at the gene ends were 6 bases for V and 2 bases for J; bases not matched to a gene: 12. The germline CDR1 and CDR2 sequences are SNHLY and FYNNEI. CDR3 protein: CASRGLAGADVTDTQYF. The CDR3, as DNA: TGTGCCAGCAGGGGACTAGCCGGTGCGGACGTCACAGATACGCAGTATTTT.

This chain joins TRBV2 and TRBJ2-7; TRBD1 is a possible D gene (5 bases). The CDR3 totals 14 residues. CDR1 and CDR2 (germline): SNHLY, FYNNEI. Trimming left V 4 bases short and J 4 bases short, with 14 bases between. CDR3 DNA: TGTGCCAGCAGTGTAGGTGGGGCCGGATACGAGCAGTACTTC. The encoded protein is CASSVGGAGYEQYF. The full variable domain, with the rest looked up from reference TRBV2 and TRBJ2-7, is EPEVTQTPSHQVTQMGQEVILRCVPISNHLYFYWYRQILGQKVEFLVSFYNNEISEKSEIFDDQFSVERPDGSNFTLKIRSTKLEDSAMYFCASSVGGAGYEQYFGPGTRLTVT.

The rearrangement joins TRBV28 to TRBJ1-6, with TRBD1 matching over 7 bases. V lost 5 bases and J lost 0; bases outside the gene matches: 13. The CDR3 is 19 amino acids. Germline CDR1 is MDHEN and CDR2 is SYDVKM. Here the CDR3 reads CASSTPGQFFSSYNSPLHF. Written as DNA, the CDR3 is TGTGCCAGCAGTACTCCGGGACAGTTCTTTAGCTCCTATAATTCACCCCTCCACTTT.

This clone was detected only a few times. The J gene is TRBJ2-3, the V gene TRBV5-1; maybe TRBD1 (6 bases). This CDR3 region has 17 residues. Per the germline V gene, CDR1 is SGHRS and CDR2 is YFSETQ. The ends were cut back, 0 bases at V and 2 bases at J, with 16 bases in the middle. The CDR3 protein is CASSLAETGLSTDTQYF. DNA for the CDR3: TGCGCCAGCAGCTTGGCCGAGACAGGCCTTTCCACAGATACGCAGTATTTT.

V gene TRBV28 combines with J gene TRBJ2-4; tentatively, D is TRBD1 (7 bases). CDR3 size: 16 residues. CDR1 and CDR2 (germline): MDHEN, SYDVKM. Trimming stripped 2 bases from V and 6 bases from J, with 17 bases between. CDR3 amino acids: CASSLPRGAGINIQYF. Here the CDR3 DNA reads TGTGCCAGCAGTTTACCCAGGGGGGCGGGAATAAACATTCAGTACTTC.

The CDR3 reads CASSVDSQPNSPLHF. CDR3 nucleotide sequence: TGTGCCAGCAGCGTGGACTCCCAACCTAATTCACCCCTCCACTTT. The chain combines TRBV9 with TRBJ1-6; D unresolved. With 2 bases removed from V and 6 bases from J, the gap between germline ends came to 12 bases. The CDR3 covers 15 residues. Germline V gives CDR1 SGDLS, CDR2 YYNGEE.

The chain carries TRBV2 and TRBJ2-7; TRBD2 matches at 11 bases. Germline CDR1 reads SNHLY; CDR2 reads FYNNEI. The CDR3 is 14 residues long. The V and J ends lost 6 bases and 2 bases, in that order; junction bases with no gene match: 3. CDR3 sequence reads: CASRLAGDTYEQYF. The CDR3 nucleotides are TGTGCCAGCAGACTAGCGGGGGACACCTACGAGCAGTACTTC.

The chain has TRBV2 and TRBJ2-3, with D perhaps TRBD2 (6 bases). The CDR3 spans 13 residues. V lost 6 bases, J lost 1 base, and 8 bases lay in between. CDR1 is SNHLY, CDR2 FYNNEI, per germline. The CDR3 sequence is CASSGGGTDTQYF. In DNA, the CDR3 is TGTGCCAGCAGCGGCGGGGGCACAGATACGCAGTATTTT.